The clone carrying this T cell receptor (beta chain) was counted at least ten times. TCR beta CDR3 regions were amplified from RNA transcripts. A first-round RT-PCR used HTBI primers, followed by a second-round multiplex PCR. TCRdb itself ran the multiplex PCR reads through MiXCR, one entry per CDR3 protein. The table has fewer than 250,000 distinct CDR3 sequences, approximately 28% seen once; the top ten hold around 10%. Germline values: CDR1 LNHNV, CDR2 YYDKDF (reference sequence). Trimming removed 0 bases from V and 8 bases from J, with 13 bases in between. This CDR3 is built from 14 residues. This specimen comes from a study of Graves' ophthalmopathy and Graves' hyperthyroidism.

This chain uses TRBV15 with TRBJ1-2; D remains ambiguous. Source material: peripheral blood. The receptor's source is a man aged 45-65 years with Graves' ophthalmopathy. The CDR3 reads CATSRDLDRSGYTF. CDR3 DNA sequence: TGTGCCACCAGCAGAGATCTCGATCGCTCCGGCTACACCTTC.